This is a list of T cell receptor beta chains from one sample in a study of blood T cell repertoires in COVID-19. Some clones are missing from TCRdb's copy, which holds only in-frame ones; the method was immunoSEQ multiplex PCR. The sample holds 150,000 to 200,000 clones, under 80% seen once. Sequencing was carried out using peripheral blood. These TCRs come from a man aged 50 to 60 who had recovered from COVID-19. CDR3s include the opening cysteine and the closing phenylalanine or tryptophan. D genes are given only for firm matches. Clone size is given for some rows only: seen once, a few or many times, or a class if the clone is expanded.

d_gene: NA; v_gene: TRBV19; abundance: NA; j_gene: TRBJ2-1; CDR3nt: TGTGCCAGTAGGCCAGCGTCGGATTACAATGAGCAGTTCTTC; CDR3aa: CASRPASDYNEQFF
d_gene: NA; v_gene: TRBV15; abundance: NA; j_gene: TRBJ1-1; CDR3nt: TGTGCCACCAGCAGAGGGAGTGAGACTGAAGCTTTCTTT; CDR3aa: CATSRGSETEAFF
d_gene: TRBD2; v_gene: TRBV27; abundance: few; j_gene: TRBJ2-1; CDR3nt: TGTGCCAGCAGTTTAATGATCCCTACTCGCGGGAGGATCGATGAGCAGTTCTTC; CDR3aa: CASSLMIPTRGRIDEQFF
d_gene: NA; v_gene: TRBV25-1; abundance: few; j_gene: TRBJ2-2; CDR3nt: TGTGCCAGCAGTGAGCAGGGGAACACCGGGGAGCTGTTTTTT; CDR3aa: CASSEQGNTGELFF
d_gene: NA; v_gene: TRBV24-1; abundance: NA; j_gene: TRBJ2-3; CDR3nt: TGTGCCACCAGTTCTAGCACAGATACGCAGTATTTT; CDR3aa: CATSSSTDTQYF
d_gene: NA; v_gene: TRBV7-2; abundance: few; j_gene: TRBJ1-6; CDR3nt: TGTGCCAGCAGCTTGTCAGGCATCGGTGGATCACCCCTCCACTTT; CDR3aa: CASSLSGIGGSPLHF
d_gene: NA; v_gene: TRBV28; abundance: NA; j_gene: TRBJ2-3; CDR3nt: TGTGCCAGCAGTTTTCCGGGAGGCAGGGACACACCAGATACGCAGTATTTT; CDR3aa: CASSFPGGRDTPDTQYF
d_gene: NA; v_gene: TRBV19; abundance: NA; j_gene: TRBJ1-5; CDR3nt: TGTGCCAGTAGTATTGCAGGAGGGGTCGGTCAGCCCCAGCATTTT; CDR3aa: CASSIAGGVGQPQHF
d_gene: TRBD1; v_gene: TRBV5-6; abundance: NA; j_gene: TRBJ1-1; CDR3nt: TGTGCCAGCAGCTCGCCGGGACAGGGGGCTTTCTTT; CDR3aa: CASSSPGQGAFF
d_gene: TRBD1; v_gene: TRBV30; abundance: NA; j_gene: TRBJ2-4; CDR3nt: TGTGCCTGGAGTTCTGCCGGGACAGGGAGCATTCAGTACTTC; CDR3aa: CAWSSAGTGSIQYF
d_gene: NA; v_gene: TRBV5-4; abundance: NA; j_gene: TRBJ1-2; CDR3nt: TGTGCCAGCAGCTTGGCACGGGGAAGCTACACCTTC; CDR3aa: CASSLARGSYTF
d_gene: TRBD1; v_gene: TRBV29-1; abundance: NA; j_gene: TRBJ2-3; CDR3nt: TGCAGCGTTGAGATGGCACAGGGGACAGATACGCAGTATTTT; CDR3aa: CSVEMAQGTDTQYF
d_gene: TRBD2; v_gene: TRBV28; abundance: once; j_gene: TRBJ2-3; CDR3nt: TGTGCCAGCAGCGCCCAGGGACTAGCGGGAGTACAGGTAGATACGCAGTATTTT; CDR3aa: CASSAQGLAGVQVDTQYF
d_gene: TRBD2; v_gene: TRBV3-1/TRBV3-2; abundance: NA; j_gene: TRBJ2-5; CDR3nt: TGTGCCAGCAGCCAGGGACTAGCGGGAGGGCCTAGGAGGGAGACCCAGTACTTC; CDR3aa: CASSQGLAGGPRRETQYF
d_gene: NA; v_gene: TRBV28; abundance: few; j_gene: TRBJ1-2; CDR3nt: TGTGCCAGCATTTCTGGAGCCGCGAACTATGGCTACACCTTC; CDR3aa: CASISGAANYGYTF
d_gene: TRBD1; v_gene: TRBV7-9; abundance: NA; j_gene: TRBJ2-1; CDR3nt: TGTGCCAGCAGCTCCAGGGGGAATGAGCAGTTCTTC; CDR3aa: CASSSRGNEQFF
d_gene: NA; v_gene: TRBV12-3/TRBV12-4; abundance: NA; j_gene: TRBJ1-5; CDR3nt: TGTGCCAGCAGAAGGTCAGGGAATCAGCCCCAGCATTTT; CDR3aa: CASRRSGNQPQHF
d_gene: TRBD1; v_gene: TRBV19; abundance: NA; j_gene: TRBJ1-4; CDR3nt: TGTGCCAGTAGTATACACGGGACAGGGACGGCAACTAATGAAAAACTGTTTTTT; CDR3aa: CASSIHGTGTATNEKLFF
d_gene: NA; v_gene: TRBV27; abundance: NA; j_gene: TRBJ2-5; CDR3nt: TGTGCCAGCAGTGTCCGGGACAACCAAGAGACCCAGTACTTC; CDR3aa: CASSVRDNQETQYF
d_gene: NA; v_gene: TRBV6-5; abundance: once; j_gene: TRBJ1-5; CDR3nt: TGTGCCAGCAGGGAGAGGGAACAGGGTCAGCCCCAGCATTTT; CDR3aa: CASREREQGQPQHF
d_gene: TRBD2; v_gene: TRBV5-4; abundance: NA; j_gene: TRBJ2-1; CDR3nt: TGTGCCAGCAGCTTCGAGCTAGCGGGAGGGCATCCCGAGCAGTTCTTC; CDR3aa: CASSFELAGGHPEQFF
d_gene: NA; v_gene: TRBV11-2; abundance: NA; j_gene: TRBJ2-7; CDR3nt: TGTGCCAGCAGCTTGGGTTACGGGATGGCCTACGAGCAGTACTTC; CDR3aa: CASSLGYGMAYEQYF
d_gene: NA; v_gene: TRBV6-2/TRBV6-3; abundance: NA; j_gene: TRBJ1-3; CDR3nt: TGTGCCAGCAGCCTACCATCCTATGGGGAGTCTGGAAACACCATATATTTT; CDR3aa: CASSLPSYGESGNTIYF
d_gene: NA; v_gene: TRBV29-1; abundance: NA; j_gene: TRBJ1-2; CDR3nt: TGCAGCGTTGAGTACAGATCCAACTATGGCTACACCTTC; CDR3aa: CSVEYRSNYGYTF
d_gene: NA; v_gene: TRBV12-5; abundance: NA; j_gene: TRBJ2-4; CDR3nt: TGTGCTAGTGGTTTGACAGGGGCCAAAAACATTCAGTACTTC; CDR3aa: CASGLTGAKNIQYF
d_gene: TRBD2; v_gene: TRBV5-4; abundance: NA; j_gene: TRBJ2-1; CDR3nt: TGTGCCAGCAGCACGGGGGGTAGCGGGAGCTACAATGAGCAGTTCTTC; CDR3aa: CASSTGGSGSYNEQFF
d_gene: TRBD1; v_gene: TRBV11-2; abundance: NA; j_gene: TRBJ2-7; CDR3nt: TGTGCCAGCAGCCCCCGCGGGACAGGGAAAACCGAAGGCTACGAGCAGTACTTC; CDR3aa: CASSPRGTGKTEGYEQYF
d_gene: TRBD1; v_gene: TRBV29-1; abundance: once; j_gene: TRBJ1-5; CDR3nt: TGCAGCGTCGACGACAGGGGGCCGGAGCAGCCCCAGCATTTT; CDR3aa: CSVDDRGPEQPQHF
d_gene: NA; v_gene: TRBV28; abundance: NA; j_gene: TRBJ2-5; CDR3nt: TGTGCCAGCAGTTCTCCAGGGAATGGCCAAGAGACCCAGTACTTC; CDR3aa: CASSSPGNGQETQYF
d_gene: TRBD1; v_gene: TRBV7-9; abundance: NA; j_gene: TRBJ1-1; CDR3nt: TGTGCCAGCAGCGACCGGACAGGGGCGAACACTGAAGCTTTCTTT; CDR3aa: CASSDRTGANTEAFF
d_gene: TRBD1; v_gene: TRBV6-5; abundance: NA; j_gene: TRBJ2-5; CDR3nt: TGTGCCAGCAGTACCGGACAGGGGGGATATCGAACCCAGTACTTC; CDR3aa: CASSTGQGGYRTQYF
d_gene: TRBD1; v_gene: TRBV6-4; abundance: NA; j_gene: TRBJ1-5; CDR3nt: TGTGCCAGCAGTGACTCTCCCAAAGGGGACAGGCATAGCAATCAGCCCCAGCATTTT; CDR3aa: CASSDSPKGDRHSNQPQHF
d_gene: TRBD1; v_gene: TRBV6-5; abundance: NA; j_gene: TRBJ1-4; CDR3nt: TGTGCCAGCAAGGGACAGGGGGCAACTAATGAAAAACTGTTTTTT; CDR3aa: CASKGQGATNEKLFF
d_gene: NA; v_gene: TRBV25-1; abundance: NA; j_gene: TRBJ2-1; CDR3nt: TGTGCCAGCAGTGACCCCGGACGGGAGCTCCGGGATGAGCAGTTCTTC; CDR3aa: CASSDPGRELRDEQFF
d_gene: NA; v_gene: TRBV28; abundance: many; j_gene: TRBJ2-1; CDR3nt: TGTGCCAGCAGTTTAGCGGATGAGCAGTTCTTC; CDR3aa: CASSLADEQFF
d_gene: NA; v_gene: TRBV3-1/TRBV3-2; abundance: NA; j_gene: TRBJ2-2; CDR3nt: TGTGCCAGCAGCCAAGGGAATGAGGCCGGGGAGCTGTTTTTT; CDR3aa: CASSQGNEAGELFF
d_gene: TRBD1; v_gene: TRBV6-5; abundance: NA; j_gene: TRBJ1-1; CDR3nt: TGTGCCAGCAGTTACTATACAGGGGGGAACACTGAAGCTTTCTTT; CDR3aa: CASSYYTGGNTEAFF
d_gene: NA; v_gene: TRBV19; abundance: NA; j_gene: TRBJ2-4; CDR3nt: TGTGCCAGTAGTATAGTGAAGGGGTCGGAAAACATTCAGTACTTC; CDR3aa: CASSIVKGSENIQYF
d_gene: NA; v_gene: TRBV18; abundance: once; j_gene: TRBJ1-5; CDR3nt: TGTGCCAGCTCCCAGGATGGGGAGCGGATTAGCAATCAGCCCCAGCATTTT; CDR3aa: CASSQDGERISNQPQHF
d_gene: TRBD1; v_gene: TRBV4-2; abundance: NA; j_gene: TRBJ1-2; CDR3nt: TGTGCCAGCAGCCAAGAGACAGGGGTCAACTATGGCTACACCTTC; CDR3aa: CASSQETGVNYGYTF
d_gene: NA; v_gene: TRBV2; abundance: many; j_gene: TRBJ1-1; CDR3nt: TGTGCCAGCAGGGGGAGCCACACTGAAGCTTTCTTT; CDR3aa: CASRGSHTEAFF
d_gene: TRBD1; v_gene: TRBV15; abundance: NA; j_gene: TRBJ2-7; CDR3nt: TGTGCCACCAGCAAAGAACAGGGGATGTACGAGCAGTACTTC; CDR3aa: CATSKEQGMYEQYF
d_gene: NA; v_gene: TRBV29-1; abundance: NA; j_gene: TRBJ2-7; CDR3nt: TGCAGCGTTGACTCAGGCCCTCTGCACGAGCAGTACTTC; CDR3aa: CSVDSGPLHEQYF
d_gene: NA; v_gene: TRBV28; abundance: NA; j_gene: TRBJ1-3; CDR3nt: TGTGCCAGCTCACAGGGCCCTGCTGGAAACACCATATATTTT; CDR3aa: CASSQGPAGNTIYF
d_gene: TRBD2; v_gene: TRBV19; abundance: NA; j_gene: TRBJ2-3; CDR3nt: TGTGCCAGTAGTATAGTTAGCGGGACTGCAGATACGCAGTATTTT; CDR3aa: CASSIVSGTADTQYF
d_gene: TRBD2; v_gene: TRBV3-1/TRBV3-2; abundance: few; j_gene: TRBJ2-7; CDR3nt: TGTGCCAGCAGCCAAGCCTCCGCGGGAGGTGGCGAGCAGTACTTC; CDR3aa: CASSQASAGGGEQYF
d_gene: NA; v_gene: TRBV12-3/TRBV12-4; abundance: NA; j_gene: TRBJ2-2; CDR3nt: TGTGCCAGCAGTTACGGGTCCGGGGAGCTGTTTTTT; CDR3aa: CASSYGSGELFF
d_gene: NA; v_gene: TRBV10-1; abundance: NA; j_gene: TRBJ2-2; CDR3nt: TGCGCCACCGGGACTCCGACCGGGGAGCTGTTTTTT; CDR3aa: CATGTPTGELFF
d_gene: TRBD1; v_gene: TRBV19; abundance: NA; j_gene: TRBJ1-5; CDR3nt: TGTGCCAGTACCCCGTGTGGGATGGACAGGGGGCCAGATAGCAATCAGCCCCAGCATTTT; CDR3aa: CASTPCGMDRGPDSNQPQHF
d_gene: TRBD2; v_gene: TRBV11-2; abundance: NA; j_gene: TRBJ2-7; CDR3nt: TGTGCCAGCAGCTTACAGCGGGGGGAACCCTACGAGCAGTACTTC; CDR3aa: CASSLQRGEPYEQYF
d_gene: TRBD2; v_gene: TRBV5-4; abundance: NA; j_gene: TRBJ2-4; CDR3nt: TGTGCCAGCAGCTTGGCCTCTGCGGGAGATAACATTCAGTACTTC; CDR3aa: CASSLASAGDNIQYF
d_gene: TRBD2; v_gene: TRBV11-2; abundance: NA; j_gene: TRBJ2-7; CDR3nt: TGTGCCAGCAGGTCCGCGGGAGGCCCTACCTACGAGCAGTACTTC; CDR3aa: CASRSAGGPTYEQYF
d_gene: NA; v_gene: TRBV3-1/TRBV3-2; abundance: NA; j_gene: TRBJ1-1; CDR3nt: TGTGCCAGCAGCCCCCGACAGCAAAACACTGAAGCTTTCTTT; CDR3aa: CASSPRQQNTEAFF